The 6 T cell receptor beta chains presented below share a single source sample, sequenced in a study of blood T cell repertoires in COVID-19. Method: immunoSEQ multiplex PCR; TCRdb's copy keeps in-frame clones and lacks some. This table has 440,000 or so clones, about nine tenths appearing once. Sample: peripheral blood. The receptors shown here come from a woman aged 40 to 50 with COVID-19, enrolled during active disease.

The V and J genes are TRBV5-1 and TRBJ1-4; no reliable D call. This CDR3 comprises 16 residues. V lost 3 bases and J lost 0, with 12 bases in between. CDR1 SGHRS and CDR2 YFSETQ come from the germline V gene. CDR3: CASSSGFSATNEKLFF. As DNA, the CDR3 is TGCGCCAGCAGCTCGGGGTTTTCTGCAACTAATGAAAAACTGTTTTTT.

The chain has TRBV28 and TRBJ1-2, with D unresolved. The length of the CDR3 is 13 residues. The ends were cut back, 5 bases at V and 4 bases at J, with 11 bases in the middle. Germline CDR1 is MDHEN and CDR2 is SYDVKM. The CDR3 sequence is CASSLPVGYGYTF. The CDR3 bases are TGTGCCAGCAGTCTCCCTGTCGGCTATGGCTACACCTTC.

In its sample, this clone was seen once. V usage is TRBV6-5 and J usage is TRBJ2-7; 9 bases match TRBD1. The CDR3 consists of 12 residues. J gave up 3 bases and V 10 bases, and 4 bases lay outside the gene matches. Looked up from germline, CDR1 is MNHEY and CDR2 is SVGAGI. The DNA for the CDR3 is TGTGCCACCCGGGACAGGGTCTACGAGCAGTACTTC. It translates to CATRDRVYEQYF.

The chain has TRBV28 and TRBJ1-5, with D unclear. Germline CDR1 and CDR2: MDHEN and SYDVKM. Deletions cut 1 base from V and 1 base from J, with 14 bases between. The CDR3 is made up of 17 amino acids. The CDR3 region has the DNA TGTGCCAGCAGTTTATTCGGAAACGGAGGCAGCAATCAGCCCCAGCATTTT. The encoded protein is CASSLFGNGGSNQPQHF.

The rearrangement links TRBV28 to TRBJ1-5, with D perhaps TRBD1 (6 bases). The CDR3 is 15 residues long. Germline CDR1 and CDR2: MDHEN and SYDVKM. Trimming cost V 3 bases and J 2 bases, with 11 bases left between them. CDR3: CASSFRGGGNQPQHF. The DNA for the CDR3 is TGTGCCAGCAGTTTCCGAGGGGGGGGCAATCAGCCCCAGCATTTT.

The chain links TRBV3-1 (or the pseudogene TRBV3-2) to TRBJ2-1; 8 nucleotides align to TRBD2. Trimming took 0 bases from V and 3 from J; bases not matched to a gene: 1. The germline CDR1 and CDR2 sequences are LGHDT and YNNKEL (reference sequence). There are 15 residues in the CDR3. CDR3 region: CASSQELAVYNEQFF. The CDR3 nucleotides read TGTGCCAGCAGCCAAGAACTAGCGGTCTACAATGAGCAGTTCTTC.